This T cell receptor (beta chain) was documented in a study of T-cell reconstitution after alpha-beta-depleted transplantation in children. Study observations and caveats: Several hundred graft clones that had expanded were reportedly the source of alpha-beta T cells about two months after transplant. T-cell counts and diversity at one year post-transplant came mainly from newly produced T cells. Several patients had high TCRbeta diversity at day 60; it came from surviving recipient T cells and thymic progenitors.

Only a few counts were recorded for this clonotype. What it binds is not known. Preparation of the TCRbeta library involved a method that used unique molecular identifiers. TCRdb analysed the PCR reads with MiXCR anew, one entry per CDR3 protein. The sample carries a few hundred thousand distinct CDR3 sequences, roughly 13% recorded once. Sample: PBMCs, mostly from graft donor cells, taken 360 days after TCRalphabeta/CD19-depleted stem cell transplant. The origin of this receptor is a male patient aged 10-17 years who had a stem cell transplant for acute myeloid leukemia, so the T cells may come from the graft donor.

The CDR3 sequence is CASSLGISSYEQYF. The CDR3 DNA is TGTGCCAGCAGCTTAGGGATTTCCTCCTACGAGCAGTACTTC. The rearrangement uses TRBV11-2 and TRBJ2-7; no clear D gene. The CDR3 extends over 14 amino acids. Per the germline V gene, CDR1 is SGHAT and CDR2 is FQNNGV. The V gene lost 1 base and the J gene lost 0 bases, with 7 bases spanning the gap.